This TCR beta chain was sequenced during a study of OX40 agonist ivuxolimab in advanced cancers. General study points: Among the lowest levels of clonal expansion were found in partial responders at 0.1-3.0 mg/kg. Blood T cells, both CD4+ and CD8+, expanded clonally by week 6 at 0.1 to 3.0 mg/kg.

This CDR3 has 15 residues. Trimming at V came to 5 bases and at J to 2 bases, leaving 7 bases not matched to a gene. The germline gives CDR1 LNHDA, CDR2 SQIVND (reference sequence). The method was immunoSEQ multiplex PCR; TCRdb's version includes in-frame clones alone and lacks a portion of them. Among tens of thousands of clones, 84% were seen once, and the ten largest hold 1.2%. Exclusion of a patient followed from autoimmune disease history or systemic immunosuppression. This clone was found once. As yet, its antigen is unknown. J is TRBJ2-5 and V is TRBV19, with 8 bases lining up with TRBD2. The sequencing here drew on CD4+ or CD8+ T cells sorted from blood, taken in a trial of the OX40 agonist ivuxolimab. The receptor was derived from an adult with an advanced solid tumor such as melanoma, head and neck, liver or kidney cancer. The CDR3 region is CASSDRAGVQETQYF. DNA of the CDR3: TGTGCCAGTAGTGATAGAGCGGGAGTGCAAGAGACCCAGTACTTC. Together with reference TRBV19 and TRBJ2-5, the CDR3 gives the full variable domain: DGGITQSPKYLFRKEGQNVTLSCEQNLNHDAMYWYRQDPGQGLRLIYYSQIVNDFQKGDIAEGYSVSREKKESFPLTVTSAQKNPTAFYLCASSDRAGVQETQYFGPGTRLLVL.